This TCR beta chain originates from a study of pediatric ulcerative colitis (dated 2019 in TCRdb). At the level of the whole study: Among the ulcerative colitis patients, about seven had pancolitis and two had left-sided colitis, and histology in every patient was consistent with ulcerative colitis. The Pediatric Ulcerative Colitis Activity Index classified a couple of patients as having mild disease, several as having moderate disease and three as having acute severe colitis. Fewer than 10 newly diagnosed, treatment-naive pediatric ulcerative colitis patients and a handful of non-IBD control children each provided paired blood and rectal samples.

Rearranged CDR3 beta regions were amplified from genomic DNA with multiplex V and J primers using the immunoSEQ TRB Survey service. To keep sequencing depth equal across samples, survey-level depth of up to 500,000 reads per sample was applied. Libraries were purified, pooled and sequenced on Illumina technology. In the authors' own workflow: Productive clonality, sample overlap, pairwise scatters, CDR3 beta length, V/D/J gene usage and productiveness were assessed with immunoSEQ online tools. Calculated diversity was defined as the number of unique rearrangements divided by total templates times 100, and Shannon and Simpson indices were additionally computed. Z-score normalized data were analyzed by principal component analysis with the R prcomp function and the ggbiplot package. Morisita's index was used to quantify blood-rectal clonal overlap within each subject. TCRdb obtained this table from immuneACCESS and retained in-frame rearrangements with V and J assigned. These tables miss some clones; where compared with another copy, unresolved V genes account for less than half of the shortfall, and the remainder is unexplained. V and J calls and clone size are given by that table; D and trimming were obtained from the DNA. The sample yields some 60,000 clones; more than 60% were counted once. The ten biggest clones cover roughly 5.2% of the sample.

General study outcomes and caveats: With only a few individuals, the healthy control group was small. Clonal overlap between a subject's own blood and rectum was significantly greater in ulcerative colitis patients than in controls, which suggests more T cell trafficking to inflamed tissue. A couple of rectal CDR3 clonotypes were found in every ulcerative colitis patient but in no control. For technical reasons, the blood samples of a couple of patients yielded substantially fewer templates, so those samples were excluded from the blood-rectal overlap analysis. Repertoires were derived from total lymphocyte DNA, so rare subsets such as regulatory T cells may have patterns not reflected. Features of the rectal repertoire distinguished controls, mild-moderate colitis patients and acute severe colitis patients, and in acute severe colitis, rectal diversity was reduced because of clonal expansions.

This clone was observed a few times. The specificity of this receptor is unknown. Base qualities were left out, and no much larger clone turns up one base away. No immunosuppressive medication had been given to the ulcerative colitis patients before the diagnostic colonoscopy. A blood sample was drawn at the time of the colonoscopy. The Wizard kit (Promega) was used to extract genomic DNA from the blood and intestinal samples. The junction shows trimming of 6 bases on V and 0 bases on J, plus 5 bases between the germline ends. Taken from cysteine to phenylalanine, the CDR3 has 12 residues. The sequence is cut down to CDR3 DNA, 36 bases in frame from base 1. The germline V gene gives CDR1 as MNHNS and CDR2 as SASEGT.

The sequenced sample was blood. This clonotype was sampled from a boy between 10 and 17 years old with moderate ulcerative colitis. The chain is assembled from TRBV6-1 and TRBJ1-2; the D gene remains uncertain. The CDR3 corresponds to CASRDPNYGYTF. The sequence in DNA is TGTGCCAGCAGAGACCCTAACTATGGCTACACCTTC.